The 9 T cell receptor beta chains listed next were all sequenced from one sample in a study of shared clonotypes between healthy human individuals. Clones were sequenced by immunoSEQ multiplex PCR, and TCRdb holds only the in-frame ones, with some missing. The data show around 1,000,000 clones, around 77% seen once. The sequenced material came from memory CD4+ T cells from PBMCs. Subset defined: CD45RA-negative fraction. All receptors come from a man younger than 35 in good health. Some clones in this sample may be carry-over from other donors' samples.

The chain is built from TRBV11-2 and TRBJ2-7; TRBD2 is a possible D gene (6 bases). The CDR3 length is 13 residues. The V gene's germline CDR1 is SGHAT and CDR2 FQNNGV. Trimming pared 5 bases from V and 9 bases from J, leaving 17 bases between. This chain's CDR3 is CASSMGGKGGQYF. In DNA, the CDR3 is TGTGCCAGCAGCATGGGCGGGAAGGGCGGGCAGTACTTC.

CDR3 DNA: TGCAGCGGCGTGGGGGATGAGCAGTTCTTC. Its protein is CSGVGDEQFF. V gene TRBV20-1 combines with J gene TRBJ2-1; the D gene could be TRBD1 or TRBD2 (5 bases each). Per the germline V gene, CDR1 is DFQATT and CDR2 is SNEGSKA (reference sequence). The CDR3 consists of 10 residues.

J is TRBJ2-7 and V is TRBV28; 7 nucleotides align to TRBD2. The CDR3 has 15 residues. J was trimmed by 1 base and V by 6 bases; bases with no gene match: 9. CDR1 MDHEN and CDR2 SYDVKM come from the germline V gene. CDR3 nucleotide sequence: TGTGCCAGCAGGATTGGGGGACTAAGGTCCTACGAGCAGTACTTC. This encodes CASRIGGLRSYEQYF.

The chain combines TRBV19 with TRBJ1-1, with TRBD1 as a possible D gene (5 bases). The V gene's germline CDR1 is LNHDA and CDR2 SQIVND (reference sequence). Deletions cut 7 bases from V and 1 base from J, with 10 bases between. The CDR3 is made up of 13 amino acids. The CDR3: CASTGTKNTEAFF. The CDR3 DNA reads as TGTGCCAGTACCGGGACTAAGAACACTGAAGCTTTCTTT. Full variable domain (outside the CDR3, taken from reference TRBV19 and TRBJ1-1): DGGITQSPKYLFRKEGQNVTLSCEQNLNHDAMYWYRQDPGQGLRLIYYSQIVNDFQKGDIAEGYSVSREKKESFPLTVTSAQKNPTAFYLCASTGTKNTEAFFGQGTRLTVV.

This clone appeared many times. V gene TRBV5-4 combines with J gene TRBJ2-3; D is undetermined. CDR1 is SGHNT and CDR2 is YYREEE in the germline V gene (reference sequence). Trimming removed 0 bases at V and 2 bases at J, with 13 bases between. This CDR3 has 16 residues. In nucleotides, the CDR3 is TGTGCCAGCAGCTTGGGAGGAACCTCAAACACAGATACGCAGTATTTT. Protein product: CASSLGGTSNTDTQYF.

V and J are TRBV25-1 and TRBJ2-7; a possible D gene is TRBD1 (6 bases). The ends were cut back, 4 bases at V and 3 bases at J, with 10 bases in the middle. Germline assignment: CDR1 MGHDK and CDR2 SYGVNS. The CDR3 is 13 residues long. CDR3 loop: CASSGDNYYEQYF. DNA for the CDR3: TGTGCCAGCAGTGGGGACAACTACTACGAGCAGTACTTC.

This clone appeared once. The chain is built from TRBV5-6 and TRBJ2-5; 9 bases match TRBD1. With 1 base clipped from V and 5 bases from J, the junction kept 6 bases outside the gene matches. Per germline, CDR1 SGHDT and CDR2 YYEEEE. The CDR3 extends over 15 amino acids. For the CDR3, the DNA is TGTGCCAGCAGCTTGAGGACAGGGGCCGAGGAGACCCAGTACTTC. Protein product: CASSLRTGAEETQYF.

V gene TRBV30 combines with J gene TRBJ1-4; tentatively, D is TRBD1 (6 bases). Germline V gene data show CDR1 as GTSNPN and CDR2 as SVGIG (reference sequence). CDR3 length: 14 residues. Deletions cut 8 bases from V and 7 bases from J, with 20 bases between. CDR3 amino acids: CAGTSRGFGEKLFF. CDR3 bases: TGTGCCGGAACAAGCAGGGGATTTGGTGAAAAACTGTTTTTT.

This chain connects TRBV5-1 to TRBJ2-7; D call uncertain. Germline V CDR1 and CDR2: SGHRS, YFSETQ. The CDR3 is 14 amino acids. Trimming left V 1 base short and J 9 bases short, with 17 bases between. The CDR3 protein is CASSLTQAPGRQYF. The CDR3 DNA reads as TGCGCCAGCAGCTTGACGCAGGCCCCGGGTAGGCAGTACTTC.